This T cell receptor (beta chain) appears in the sequencing data of a study of identical twins (dated by TCRdb to the mid-2010s). At the level of the whole study: The study deep-sequenced TCR alpha and beta repertoires from monozygotic twins, unrelated adults of various ages and cord blood to test whether fetal clonotypes persist. Replicate twin experiments were performed at different times using different library preparation protocols to rule out contamination.

Library construction relied on 5' RACE. This sample was sequenced with an Illumina HiSeq 2000. Template switching added a universal primer binding site, and the final cDNA carried a unique molecular identifier that allowed TCR cDNA molecules to be counted accurately. Specific primers in the conserved constant-segment region were used to synthesize first-strand cDNA for the TCR alpha and beta chains. To control for contamination, every cDNA library was double barcoded, receiving both a SMART-Mk sample barcode and Illumina barcodes. Two successive PCR steps introduced TruSeq adapter sequences along with Illumina sample barcodes. The Illumina HiSeq platform was used with custom primers to sequence TCR alpha and beta cDNA libraries. As for how the authors treated the data: Unique molecular identifiers were extracted from raw reads with MiGEC, and CDR3 positions were determined with MiXCR. Recombination models were inferred per individual with the repgenHMM and IGoR tools using an EM algorithm. Shared clonotypes were analyzed with the tcR package in R, and sharing was normalized by the product of cloneset sizes. To study raw recombination free of thymic and clonal selection effects, out-of-frame nonproductive sequences were analyzed. Using fastp at Q25 and MiXCR, TCRdb reprocessed the public reads and kept productive beta chains. A single entry per CDR3 protein holds the most common genes and DNA from its merged rows. The V and J calls here are based on TCRdb, not the publication. The sample includes approximately 220,000 distinct CDR3 sequences, with 6.5% to 8.5% observed a single time. About 1.9% of the sample belongs to the ten largest clones.

In this sample, this clonotype turned up a few times. No antigen is known for it. The sample holds no much larger clone one base away, and base qualities are not on file. Summary of the overall study and its limitations: Because the same donors could not be followed over many years, the conclusions relied on cross-sectional statistical analysis. In monozygotic twins, out-of-frame TCR alpha sharing was systematically underestimated by recombination models, although the models agreed with sharing between unrelated individuals. Invariant T cells such as MAIT and iNKT could partly confound zero-insertion analyses, although diverse VJ usage argued against such confounding for most clonotypes. Compared with coincidental sharing between unrelated individuals, out-of-frame TCR alpha sequences shared between twins had an excess of sequences with low generation probability. In beta out-of-frame sequences, excess twin sharing was weaker, because having fewer shared sequences lowered the signal-to-noise ratio. Fewer insertions were carried by abundant cord blood beta clonotypes, a similar but weaker trend appeared in young adult naive repertoires, and no such trend appeared in memory repertoires.

Every donor was a healthy Caucasian. Three pairs of female monozygotic twins, all aged roughly 18 to 29 years, made up the twin cohort. Miltenyi CD45RO+ enrichment and human naive T-cell isolation kits were used to isolate memory (CD45RO+) and naive T cells from PBMC. The germline V gene (reference sequence) sets CDR1 to WNHNN and CDR2 to SYGVQD. V is cut by 2 bases and J by 0 bases, and the space between the germline ends is 8 bases. The CDR3 has 14 amino acids, counting the end cysteine and phenylalanine. Only CDR3 DNA is held: 42 bases, read in frame from base 1. Another study also made use of these data, one on yellow fever vaccine responses in identical twins. The second study, in turn, reports: The authors reported that the T cell response to vaccination in identical twins appeared partly convergent and partly personalized. In identical twins, the study followed T cell clones that responded to the vaccine with precision.

The V and J segments used are TRBV10-1 and TRBJ2-7; the D segment might be TRBD1 or TRBD2, since each matches 5 bases. The receptor was isolated from a woman in her late teens or twenties in good health. Sequences were obtained from memory (CD45RO+) T cells sorted from blood. In light of the paper, this sample's cell subset or site label describes: CD45RO+ enriched T cells. The DNA is as follows: TGCGCCAGCAGTGAGGAGGGGTCCTCCTACGAGCAGTACTTC. Its translation reads: CASSEEGSSYEQYF.